The 2 T cell receptor beta chains given below trace back to one sample, sequenced in a study of immune reconstitution after stem cell transplant in scleroderma. TCRdb fed the RT-PCR reads into MiXCR, producing one record per CDR3 protein. The sample records 1,500 or so distinct CDR3 sequences, about a sixth being singletons. The material was obtained before or after autologous hematopoietic stem cell transplantation (not recorded which). These receptors all stem from a female donor with systemic sclerosis.

This clonotype was counted between two and nine times. The CDR3 loop is CASHDRIAVVTEAFF. In nucleotides, the CDR3 is TGTGCCAGCCACGACAGAATAGCTGTGGTCACTGAAGCTTTCTTT. The gene calls are TRBV6-5 and TRBJ1-1; perhaps TRBD1 as D (5 bases). The ends were cut back, 8 bases at V and 4 bases at J, with 20 bases in the middle. Germline V lookup: CDR1 MNHEY, CDR2 SVGAGI. CDR3 length: 15 amino acids.

This clonotype is medium-sized by share. The chain couples TRBV4-3 to TRBJ2-7; 8 bases fit TRBD2. The CDR3 length is 15 residues. Trimming at V came to 1 base and at J to 2 bases, leaving 4 bases not matched to a gene. Germline V gene lookup returns CDR1 LGHNA and CDR2 YSLEER. The CDR3 spells CASSQGVAGTYEQYF. The CDR3 DNA sequence: TGCGCCAGCAGCCAAGGAGTAGCGGGAACCTACGAGCAGTACTTC.